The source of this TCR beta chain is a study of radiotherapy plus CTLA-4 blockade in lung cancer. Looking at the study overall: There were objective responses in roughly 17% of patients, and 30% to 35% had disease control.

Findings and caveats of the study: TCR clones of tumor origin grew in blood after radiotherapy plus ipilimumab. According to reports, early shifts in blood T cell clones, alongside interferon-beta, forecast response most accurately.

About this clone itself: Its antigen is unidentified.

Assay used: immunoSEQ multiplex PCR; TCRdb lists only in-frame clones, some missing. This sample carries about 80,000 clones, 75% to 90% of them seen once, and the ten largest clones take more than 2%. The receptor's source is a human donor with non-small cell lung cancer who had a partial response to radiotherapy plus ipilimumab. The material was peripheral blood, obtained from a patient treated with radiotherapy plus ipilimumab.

The CDR3, as DNA: TGTGCCAGCAGTTTATGGGACAAGAACACTGAAGCTTTCTTT. It translates to CASSLWDKNTEAFF. The chain carries TRBV28 and TRBJ1-1; D is perhaps TRBD1 (5 bases). Trimming took 0 bases from V and 1 from J, leaving 6 bases between them. Germline values: CDR1 MDHEN, CDR2 SYDVKM. This CDR3 contains 14 residues.